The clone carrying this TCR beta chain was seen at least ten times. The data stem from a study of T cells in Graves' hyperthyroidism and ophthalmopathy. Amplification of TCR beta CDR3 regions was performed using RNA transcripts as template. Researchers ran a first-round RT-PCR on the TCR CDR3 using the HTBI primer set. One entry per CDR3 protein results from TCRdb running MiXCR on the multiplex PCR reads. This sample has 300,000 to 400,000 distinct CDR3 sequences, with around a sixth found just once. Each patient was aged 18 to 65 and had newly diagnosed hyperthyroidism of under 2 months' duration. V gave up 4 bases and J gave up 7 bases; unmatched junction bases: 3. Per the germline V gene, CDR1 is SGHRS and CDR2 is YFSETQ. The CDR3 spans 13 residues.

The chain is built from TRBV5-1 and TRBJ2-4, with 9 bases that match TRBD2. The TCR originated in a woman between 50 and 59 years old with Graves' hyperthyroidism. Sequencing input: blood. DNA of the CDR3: TGCGCCAGCAGCCGCGGGGGGGAGAACATTCAGTACTTC. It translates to CASSRGGENIQYF.